This entry lists 28 T cell receptor beta chains sequenced from one sample in a study of cytomegalovirus exposure and HLA in healthy donors. Assay used: immunoSEQ multiplex PCR; TCRdb lists only in-frame clones, some missing. This table holds around 130,000 clones, approximately 91% found once. Sequenced sample: PBMCs. The source of these receptors is a man aged 25-45 years in good health and CMV-seronegative.

This chain links TRBV6-4 with TRBJ1-2; 9 bases align to TRBD1. Germline V lookup: CDR1 MRHNA, CDR2 SNTAGT. This CDR3 is 16 amino acids long. Trimming removed 1 base from V and 8 bases from J; junction bases left unmatched: 11. CDR3 DNA: TGTGCCAGCAGTGACTGGAACAGGGGGCTCGCGAACGGCTACACCTTC. Translating gives CASSDWNRGLANGYTF.

This clone was seen more than once but under ten times. The V call is TRBV19, the J call TRBJ1-2; D is ambiguous. The germline V and J ends were trimmed by 1 base and 8 bases, with 11 bases remaining between them. The CDR3 has 13 residues. Germline V CDR1 and CDR2: LNHDA, SQIVND (reference sequence). Here the CDR3 DNA reads TGTGCCAGTAGTATAGGGGGAGGTGACGGCTACACCTTC. It codes for CASSIGGGDGYTF.

The J gene is TRBJ1-5, the V gene TRBV21-1. TRBV21-1 is noted as a pseudogene. The CDR3 runs 15 residues. This CDR3 is CASIPKRVSNQPQHF. Written as DNA, the CDR3 is TGTGCCAGCATTCCAAAGAGGGTGAGCAATCAGCCCCAGCATTTT.

J is TRBJ1-4 and V is TRBV2, with TRBD1 as a possible D gene (6 bases). Germline V gene sequence: CDR1 SNHLY, CDR2 FYNNEI. This CDR3 has 11 amino acids. V lost 11 bases and J lost 4, with 8 bases in between. CDR3 coding DNA: TGTGCCGGGGGCATTAATGAAAAACTGTTTTTT. Translated: CAGGINEKLFF.

This chain uses TRBV6-1 with TRBJ2-1; 9 bases fit TRBD2. Germline V lookup: CDR1 MNHNS, CDR2 SASEGT. The CDR3 sequence is 15 residues long. V shed 3 bases, J shed 6 bases, and the junction held 6 bases outside the gene matches. CDR3 bases: TGTGCCAGCAGTGATTTGGCGGGGGGGGGCAATGAGCAGTTCTTC. It is translated as CASSDLAGGGNEQFF.

V usage is TRBV7-2 and J usage is TRBJ2-7, with 9 nucleotides matching TRBD2. Germline V CDR1 and CDR2: SGHTA, FQGNSA. The ends lost 3 bases at V and 4 bases at J; junction bases unmatched: 1. This CDR3 has 13 amino acids. The CDR3 sequence is CASSFSGSYEQYF. The CDR3 DNA is TGTGCCAGCAGCTTTAGCGGGAGTTACGAGCAGTACTTC.

The chain uses TRBV7-2 and TRBJ2-3; TRBD1 matches 7 bases. V was clipped by 4 bases and J by 1 base; unmatched bases: 5. Germline V gene data show CDR1 as SGHTA and CDR2 as FQGNSA. The CDR3 runs 15 residues. In DNA form, the CDR3 reads TGTGCCAGCAGCTCCAAGGGGGCTCGCACAGATACGCAGTATTTT. This gives the protein CASSSKGARTDTQYF.

V usage is TRBV30 and J usage is TRBJ2-1; no clear D gene. Trimming left V 3 bases short and J 4 bases short, with 4 bases between. Per the germline V gene, CDR1 is GTSNPN and CDR2 is SVGIG (reference sequence). The CDR3 length is 11 residues. Here the CDR3 reads CAWRQYNEQFF. The CDR3 DNA follows: TGTGCCTGGAGACAATACAATGAGCAGTTCTTC.

V gene TRBV12-5 combines with J gene TRBJ2-7, with D perhaps matching TRBD2 (5 bases). V gave up 0 bases and J gave up 4 bases, with 16 bases separating them. CDR3 length: 16 amino acids. Germline CDR1 reads LGHNT; CDR2 reads FRNRAP. CDR3 protein: CASGLVFPPGIYEQYF. The CDR3 region has the DNA TGTGCTAGTGGTTTGGTATTCCCACCGGGGATTTACGAGCAGTACTTC.

The rearrangement links TRBV4-1 to TRBJ2-2, with 7 bases fitting TRBD2. Germline CDR1 MGHRA, CDR2 YSYEKL. The CDR3 covers 16 residues. J lost 2 bases, V lost 5 bases, and 8 bases had no gene match. CDR3 region: CASSYLAGVNTGELFF. CDR3 coding DNA: TGCGCCAGCAGCTACTTAGCGGGTGTCAACACCGGGGAGCTGTTTTTT.

This chain connects TRBV7-2 to TRBJ2-2; a weak D match, TRBD2 (6 bases). The V end was cut by 1 base, the J end by 7 bases, with 10 bases between. This CDR3 spans 14 amino acids. Germline V gene lookup returns CDR1 SGHTA and CDR2 FQGNSA. The CDR3 loop reads CASSLGAGYGELFF. As DNA, the CDR3 is TGTGCCAGCAGCTTAGGAGCGGGTTACGGGGAGCTGTTTTTT.

V gene TRBV2 combines with J gene TRBJ2-2, with 8 bases identical to TRBD1. Germline trimming cut 7 bases from V and 7 bases from J; bases unmatched to any gene: 11. The CDR3 runs to 15 residues. From germline, CDR1 is SNHLY and CDR2 FYNNEI. DNA of the CDR3: TGTGCCAGCAAGCCGGGGACAGGATGGGGCGGGGAGCTGTTTTTT. It yields the protein CASKPGTGWGGELFF.

The chain links TRBV19 to TRBJ1-3; D ambiguous. Per germline, CDR1 LNHDA and CDR2 SQIVND (reference sequence). Trimming cost V 5 bases and J 0 bases, with 11 bases left between them. This CDR3 contains 15 residues. CDR3 residues: CASSDGLVSGNTIYF. The DNA of the CDR3 is TGTGCCAGTAGTGATGGCCTTGTCTCTGGAAACACCATATATTTT.

This sequence joins TRBV29-1 and TRBJ2-5, with TRBD1 identical over 8 bases. This CDR3 region has 13 residues. Germline V lookup: CDR1 SQVTM, CDR2 ANQGSEA. V lost 7 bases, J lost 5 bases, and 9 bases stayed unmatched. In nucleotides, the CDR3 is TGCAGCGCCGATTACTACAGGGGGGAGACCCAGTACTTC. Its translation is CSADYYRGETQYF.

CDR3 region: CASSLTPGDNNEQFF. Written as DNA, the CDR3 is TGTGCCAGCAGCTTAACCCCCGGGGACAACAATGAGCAGTTCTTC. The J gene is TRBJ2-1, the V gene TRBV7-3; D might be TRBD1 (6 bases). The V end lost 0 bases, the J end lost 5 bases, and 11 bases lay between the germline ends. The germline gives CDR1 SGHTA, CDR2 FQGTGA. This CDR3 spans 15 amino acids.

This clone occurred once. V and J are TRBV4-3 and TRBJ2-3; maybe TRBD1 (5 bases). Deletions cut 1 base from V and 2 bases from J, with 13 bases between. CDR3 length: 16 residues. Looked up from germline, CDR1 is LGHNA and CDR2 is YSLEER. DNA for the CDR3: TGCGCCAGCAGCCAAGCAGGGAATAGCTTCACAGATACGCAGTATTTT. The encoded protein is CASSQAGNSFTDTQYF.

The chain employs TRBV5-6 and TRBJ2-7; TRBD1 matches 11 bases. CDR1 and CDR2 from the germline V gene are SGHDT and YYEEEE. This CDR3 is built from 15 residues. Trimming removed 4 bases from V and 3 bases from J; junction bases left unmatched: 6. CDR3 nucleotides: TGTGCCAGCAGCGCAGGACAGGGGGCAATCTACGAGCAGTACTTC. The encoded protein is CASSAGQGAIYEQYF.

The chain carries TRBV7-3 and TRBJ2-1; D is undetermined. Deletions cut 1 base from V and 6 bases from J, with 10 bases between. Germline lookup yields CDR1 SGHTA and CDR2 FQGTGA. CDR3 length equals 14 residues. DNA of the CDR3: TGTGCCAGCAGCTTAAGTTGGCTGATCAATGAGCAGTTCTTC. Translated: CASSLSWLINEQFF.

The genes are TRBV6-4 and TRBJ2-3; the match to TRBD1 covers 7 bases. Germline trimming cut 0 bases from V and 2 bases from J; bases unmatched to any gene: 2. The CDR3 is 15 amino acids. Germline CDR1 and CDR2: MRHNA and SNTAGT. The CDR3 nucleotides are TGTGCCAGCAGTGACTCGACAGGGCACACAGATACGCAGTATTTT. Translating it yields CASSDSTGHTDTQYF.

The CDR3 DNA reads TGTGCCAGCAGCTTAGCGCGGGGGCAGCGGGGCTCCTACAATGAGCAGTTCTTC. Its translation is CASSLARGQRGSYNEQFF. This chain connects TRBV7-2 to TRBJ2-1; possibly TRBD2 for D (7 bases). V was pared by 0 bases and J by 0 bases, with 15 bases between. Looked up from germline, CDR1 is SGHTA and CDR2 is FQGNSA. The length of the CDR3 is 18 residues.

V and J are TRBV5-4 and TRBJ2-5; 7 bases match TRBD2. In germline, CDR1 is SGHNT, CDR2 YYREEE (reference sequence). This CDR3 comprises 16 residues. V shed 3 bases, J shed 1 base, and the junction held 9 bases outside the gene matches. CDR3 sequence (DNA): TGTGCCAGCAGCTACGGTACAGCGGGAACCCAAGAGACCCAGTACTTC. It specifies CASSYGTAGTQETQYF. The full variable domain, its missing parts supplied by reference TRBV5-4 and TRBJ2-5, is ETGVTQSPTHLIKTRGQQVTLRCSSQSGHNTVSWYQQALGQGPQFIFQYYREEENGRGNFPPRFSGLQFPNYSSELNVNALELDDSALYLCASSYGTAGTQETQYFGPGTRLLVL.

The CDR3 is CSAETLANPEAFF. The CDR3 region has the DNA TGCAGCGCTGAGACACTGGCCAACCCTGAAGCTTTCTTT. The chain has TRBV29-1 and TRBJ1-1; unclear D gene. V lost 7 bases and J 6 bases, leaving 18 bases between the germline ends. This CDR3 has 13 residues. Germline V gene sequence: CDR1 SQVTM, CDR2 ANQGSEA. The whole variable domain, filled in from reference TRBV29-1 and TRBJ1-1, reads SAVISQKPSRDICQRGTSLTIQCQVDSQVTMMFWYRQQPGQSLTLIATANQGSEATYESGFVIDKFPISRPNLTFSTLTVSNMSPEDSSIYLCSAETLANPEAFFGQGTRLTVV.

The chain joins TRBV19 to TRBJ2-7; D is possibly TRBD2 (6 bases). The V gene lost 5 bases and the J gene lost 0 bases, with 14 bases spanning the gap. CDR1 is LNHDA and CDR2 is SQIVND in the germline V gene (reference sequence). The CDR3 sequence is 15 residues long. CDR3 nucleotides: TGTGCCAGTAGTTCGAGGGCGGGGAGCTCCTACGAGCAGTACTTC. Amino acid sequence: CASSSRAGSSYEQYF.

Turning to this clone: The junction and the germline gene differ at one end; a read error may be behind it. In DNA, the CDR3 is TGTGCCAGCAGCTTAGGGACAGGGCTGGGGGTCTTC. This encodes CASSLGTGLGVF. This chain connects TRBV11-2 to TRBJ2-1, with 8 positions matching TRBD1. The CDR3 extends over 12 amino acids. CDR1 is SGHAT and CDR2 is FQNNGV in the germline V gene.

V usage is TRBV9 and J usage is TRBJ1-3; a possible D gene is TRBD1 (6 bases). Germline assignment: CDR1 SGDLS and CDR2 YYNGEE. V dropped 3 bases and J dropped 0 bases, with 10 bases sitting between them. The CDR3 loop spans 15 amino acids. CDR3 coding DNA: TGTGCCAGCAGCGGGACAGTTTACTCTGGAAACACCATATATTTT. It is translated as CASSGTVYSGNTIYF.

As regards this clone: One junction end does not reproduce the germline sequence, and a read error may be involved. This chain connects TRBV13 to TRBJ2-5, with TRBD2 matching 8 bases. There are 15 residues in the CDR3. Germline V gene sequence: CDR1 PRHDT, CDR2 FYEKMQ (reference sequence). The CDR3 loop reads CASSSPLSGSGGKDF. The CDR3 DNA sequence: TGTGCCAGCAGCTCCCCCCTGAGCGGGAGTGGGGGCAAGGACTTC.

The J gene is TRBJ1-1, the V gene TRBV5-6; a weak D match, TRBD1 (6 bases). This CDR3 spans 15 amino acids. Germline V gene sequence: CDR1 SGHDT, CDR2 YYEEEE. V was clipped by 4 bases and J by 6 bases, with 19 bases between them. The CDR3, as DNA: TGTGCCAGCAGCAGACAGGCGAGGACTAGGCCTGAAGCTTTCTTT. Protein sequence: CASSRQARTRPEAFF.

The rearrangement links TRBV25-1 to TRBJ2-6; TRBD1 might be the D (5 bases). The ends were cut back, 2 bases at V and 0 bases at J, with 14 bases in the middle. The CDR3 extends over 18 amino acids. The germline V gene has CDR1 MGHDK and CDR2 SYGVNS. The CDR3 sequence: CASSERGVRGSGANVLTF. The CDR3 DNA follows: TGTGCCAGCAGTGAAAGGGGCGTTAGGGGCTCTGGGGCCAACGTCCTGACTTTC.